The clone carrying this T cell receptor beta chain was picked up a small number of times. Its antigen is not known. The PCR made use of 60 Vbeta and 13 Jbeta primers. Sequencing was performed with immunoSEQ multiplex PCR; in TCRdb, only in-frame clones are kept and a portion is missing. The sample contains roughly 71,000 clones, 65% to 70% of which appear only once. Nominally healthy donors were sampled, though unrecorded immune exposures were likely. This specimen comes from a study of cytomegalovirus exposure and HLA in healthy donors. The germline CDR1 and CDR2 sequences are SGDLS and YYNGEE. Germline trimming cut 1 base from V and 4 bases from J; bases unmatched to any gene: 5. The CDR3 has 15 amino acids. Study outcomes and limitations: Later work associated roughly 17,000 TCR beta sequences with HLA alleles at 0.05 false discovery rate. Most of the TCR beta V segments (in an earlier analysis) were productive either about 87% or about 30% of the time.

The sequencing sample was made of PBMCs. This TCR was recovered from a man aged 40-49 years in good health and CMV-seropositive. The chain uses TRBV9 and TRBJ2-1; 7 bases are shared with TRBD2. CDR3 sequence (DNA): TGTGCCAGCAGCGTACAGGGCGGGGGATACAATGAGCAGTTCTTC. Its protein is CASSVQGGGYNEQFF.